This T cell receptor beta chain was identified during a study of Graves' ophthalmopathy and Graves' hyperthyroidism. Study-level points and caveats: The majority of expanded thyroid clonotypes above 0.001 frequency also occurred in blood.

This clonotype was picked up a small number of times. Its antigen is still unknown. Ophthalmopathy not arising within 18 months of follow-up defined hyperthyroidism as stable. RNA transcripts were the template, and TCR beta CDR3 regions were amplified from them. Investigators did first-round RT-PCR with HTBI primers, then second-round multiplex PCR. TCRdb redid the calling of the multiplex PCR reads with MiXCR, one entry per CDR3 protein. The table includes about 620,000 distinct CDR3 sequences, 22% detected once. The sequencing input was peripheral blood. The sequence was collected from a woman between 18 and 29 years old with stable Graves' hyperthyroidism. Some clones in this sample may be carry-over from other donors' samples.

The CDR3 DNA reads TGTGCCAGCAGTTCCTCATCCGGGAACACTGAAGCTTTCTTT. Its protein is CASSSSSGNTEAFF. This chain links TRBV6-2 or TRBV6-3 with TRBJ1-1; D is undetermined. The CDR3 extends over 14 amino acids. The germline gives CDR1 MNHEY, CDR2 SVGEGT. V gave up 4 bases and J gave up 1 base, with 10 bases separating them.